The 11 T cell receptor beta chains given below trace back to one sample, sequenced in a study of shared clonotypes between healthy human individuals. Cells designated naive CD8 were CD45RO-negative and were positively selected for CCR7, with terminally differentiated effector memory CD45RA+ cells excluded. Generated by immunoSEQ multiplex PCR, the TCRdb table keeps only in-frame clones and is missing some. In the table there are roughly 2 million clones, just under 95% of which are singletons. The sequencing sample was made of naive CD8+ T cells sorted from blood. These receptors came from a man in his late teens or twenties in good health.

Concerning this clone: The sample carries other DNA sequences with the same CDR3. The J gene is TRBJ2-5, the V gene TRBV7-9; 7 nucleotides agree with TRBD1. The germline gives CDR1 SEHNR, CDR2 FQNEAQ (reference sequence). The CDR3 sequence is 14 residues long. V was pared by 5 bases and J by 2 bases, with 5 bases of the junction left unmatched. The CDR3 region is CASSPRDRQETQYF. The CDR3 DNA is TGTGCCAGCAGCCCAAGGGACAGACAAGAGACCCAGTACTTC. The variable domain in full, with the rest retrieved from reference TRBV7-9 and TRBJ2-5, is DTGVSQNPRHKITKRGQNVTFRCDPISEHNRLYWYRQTLGQGPEFLTYFQNEAQLEKSRLLSDRFSAERPKGSFSTLEIQRTEQGDSAMYLCASSPRDRQETQYFGPGTRLLVL.

As to this clone: At the DNA level, this CDR3 is encoded by other sequences in the same sample as well. This chain links TRBV5-1 with TRBJ1-5, with D possibly matching TRBD1 (5 bases). V was clipped by 4 bases and J by 5 bases, with 13 bases between them. The CDR3 has 14 residues. Germline assignment: CDR1 SGHRS and CDR2 YFSETQ. The CDR3 loop reads CASSPGPGDQPQHF. In DNA, the CDR3 is TGCGCCAGCAGCCCGGGACCCGGGGATCAGCCCCAGCATTTT.

J is TRBJ2-4 and V is TRBV4-3, with 7 positions matching TRBD2. The CDR3 consists of 15 residues. With V trimmed by 0 bases and J by 5 bases, 4 bases remained unmatched. Germline-derived CDR1 and CDR2 are LGHNA and YSLEER. Written as DNA, the CDR3 is TGCGCCAGCAGCCAAGAGGGGAGGGTGGAAAACATTCAGTACTTC. Amino acids: CASSQEGRVENIQYF.

V gene TRBV7-2 combines with J gene TRBJ1-2; D might be TRBD1 (6 bases). The CDR3 consists of 14 residues. The germline gives CDR1 SGHTA, CDR2 FQGNSA. V was pared by 5 bases and J by 0 bases, with 10 bases between. This chain's CDR3 is CASSVGQPNYGYTF. The DNA of the CDR3 is TGTGCCAGCAGCGTAGGACAGCCTAACTATGGCTACACCTTC.

This chain links TRBV6-6 with TRBJ2-7, with D unclear. V lost 2 bases and J lost 2, with 13 bases in between. In germline, CDR1 is MNHNY, CDR2 SVGAGI (reference sequence). This CDR3 is built from 15 residues. As DNA, the CDR3 is TGTGCCAGCAGTTACGAAGATAGCTGGACCTACGAGCAGTACTTC. It encodes CASSYEDSWTYEQYF.

The J gene is TRBJ1-6, the V gene TRBV9, with D possibly matching TRBD1 (5 bases). V was trimmed by 3 bases and J by 5 bases, leaving 12 bases between them. There are 15 residues in the CDR3. Germline V gene lookup returns CDR1 SGDLS and CDR2 YYNGEE. The CDR3 sequence is CASSDTGGNNSPLHF. In DNA form, the CDR3 reads TGTGCCAGCAGCGACACAGGAGGGAATAATTCACCCCTCCACTTT. The full variable domain, its missing parts supplied by reference TRBV9 and TRBJ1-6, is DSGVTQTPKHLITATGQRVTLRCSPRSGDLSVYWYQQSLDQGLQFLIQYYNGEERAKGNILERFSAQQFPDLHSELNLSSLELGDSALYFCASSDTGGNNSPLHFGNGTRLTVT.

V usage is TRBV7-9 and J usage is TRBJ2-3; D possibly matches TRBD1 or TRBD2 (6 bases each). Germline V gene lookup returns CDR1 SEHNR and CDR2 FQNEAQ (reference sequence). Trimming removed 7 bases from V and 2 bases from J, with 16 bases in between. The CDR3 is 15 amino acids. CDR3: CASIPAPGATDTQYF. Written as DNA, the CDR3 is TGTGCCAGCATCCCGGCTCCGGGGGCCACAGATACGCAGTATTTT.

The chain links TRBV7-2 to TRBJ1-4, with D unclear. V shed 5 bases and J shed 6 bases, with 19 bases lying between them. This CDR3 contains 16 residues. From germline, CDR1 is SGHTA and CDR2 FQGNSA. The CDR3 sequence is CASSPNLLGEDEKLFF. CDR3 DNA: TGTGCCAGCAGCCCCAACCTGCTGGGCGAAGATGAAAAACTGTTTTTT.

Turning to this clone: Distinct nucleotide sequences in the sample also encode this CDR3. V gene TRBV19 combines with J gene TRBJ2-7; a possible D gene is TRBD1 (6 bases). The germline V gene encodes CDR1 LNHDA and CDR2 SQIVND (reference sequence). The germline V and J ends were trimmed by 5 bases and 4 bases, with 12 bases remaining between them. This CDR3 comprises 13 residues. In DNA, the CDR3 is TGTGCCAGTAGTGCCGGGACACGATACGAGCAGTACTTC. The encoded protein is CASSAGTRYEQYF.

The CDR3 DNA sequence: TGCGCCAGCAGTGTGATGGGTCCTGCCGAGCAGTACTTC. Its translation is CASSVMGPAEQYF. The V and J genes are TRBV10-2 and TRBJ2-7, with D hard to call. Germline lookup yields CDR1 WSHSY and CDR2 SAAADI. The CDR3 runs to 13 residues. Trimming took off 4 bases at V and 6 bases at J, with 13 bases between the two ends.

The gene calls are TRBV19 and TRBJ2-1; 9 bases are a match to TRBD2. CDR1 is LNHDA and CDR2 is SQIVND in the germline V gene (reference sequence). The CDR3 has 15 residues. After removal of 3 bases from V and 5 bases from J, the junction contained 5 bases not matched to a gene. The CDR3 loop is CASSIIAGVNNEQFF. The CDR3 bases are TGTGCCAGTAGTATTATAGCGGGAGTAAACAATGAGCAGTTCTTC.